The 3 T cell receptor beta chains below were found in one sample sequenced in a study of shared T cell receptors in the human thymus. Here immunoSEQ multiplex PCR was the method, and the copy in TCRdb shows in-frame clones only, minus some. The data show 700,000 to 750,000 clones, roughly 88% seen once. The sample also formed part of further work on human thymus T cells.

Sequencing input: thymocytes. The receptors were gathered from a girl under three years old with a congenital heart defect.

This sequence joins TRBV19 and TRBJ1-5; D remains ambiguous. This CDR3 has 13 residues. Germline loops: CDR1 LNHDA, CDR2 SQIVND (reference sequence). Trimming pared 1 base from V and 5 bases from J, leaving 6 bases between. CDR3 DNA: TGTGCCAGTAGTATAGCTCCTGATCAGCCCCAGCATTTT. This sequence encodes CASSIAPDQPQHF.

The chain couples TRBV28 to TRBJ2-3, with D uncertain. V dropped 6 bases and J dropped 3 bases, with 16 bases sitting between them. In germline, CDR1 is MDHEN, CDR2 SYDVKM. The CDR3 contains 15 residues. As DNA, the CDR3 is TGTGCCAGCAGACCAAATGCAGGCCTAACAGATACGCAGTATTTT. Encoded protein: CASRPNAGLTDTQYF.

This chain connects TRBV10-3 to TRBJ1-1, with D unclear. This CDR3 region has 13 residues. The V end was cut by 4 bases, the J end by 4 bases, with 10 bases between. Per the germline V gene, CDR1 is ENHRY and CDR2 is SYGVKD. This CDR3 is CAISAEVCTEAFF. Here the CDR3 DNA reads TGTGCCATCAGTGCAGAGGTTTGCACTGAAGCTTTCTTT.